This T cell receptor beta chain stems from a study of T cell changes during pregnancy in multiple sclerosis. Some clones are missing from TCRdb's copy, which holds only in-frame ones; the method was immunoSEQ multiplex PCR. The data show about 52,000 clones, around 92% seen once. The ends lost 4 bases at V and 4 bases at J; junction bases unmatched: 4. CDR1 is SGHVS and CDR2 is FQNEAQ in the germline V gene. The CDR3 spans 14 residues. The rearrangement uses TRBV7-8 and TRBJ1-1, with 9 bases identical to TRBD1. The TCR sequence derives from a female donor with multiple sclerosis, enrolled in a pregnancy study. Material: CD4+ T cells from peripheral blood mononuclear cells, obtained in the third trimester of pregnancy. DNA for the CDR3: TGTGCCAGCAGCTGGGACAGGGAGGGCACTGAAGCTTTCTTT. Its translation is CASSWDREGTEAFF.